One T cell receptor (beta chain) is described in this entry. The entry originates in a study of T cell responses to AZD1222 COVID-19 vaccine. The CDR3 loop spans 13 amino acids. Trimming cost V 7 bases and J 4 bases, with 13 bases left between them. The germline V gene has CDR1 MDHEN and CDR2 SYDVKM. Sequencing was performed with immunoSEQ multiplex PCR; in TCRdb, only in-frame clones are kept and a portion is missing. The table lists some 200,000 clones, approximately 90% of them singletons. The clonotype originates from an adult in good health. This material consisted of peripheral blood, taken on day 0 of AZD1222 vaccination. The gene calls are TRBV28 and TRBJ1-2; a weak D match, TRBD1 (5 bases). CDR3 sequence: CASNAGMVYGYTF. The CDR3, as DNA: TGTGCCAGCAATGCAGGGATGGTCTATGGCTACACCTTC.